This is a list of T cell receptor beta chains from one sample in a study of blood T cell repertoires in COVID-19. Sequenced by immunoSEQ multiplex PCR; TCRdb stores in-frame clones only, minus some. The sample has approximately 200,000 clones; 80% to 90% are singletons. Sequenced sample: peripheral blood. The receptors here all came from a human donor with active or convalescent COVID-19. The donor label of this sample is uncertain. The CDR3 runs from the conserved cysteine through the conserved F or W. Each record gives: clone size, J gene, D gene, V gene, CDR3 protein, CDR3 DNA. D genes are given only for firm matches. Where a row states a size, it is once, few, many or the class of an expanded clone; other rows omit it.

clone size: few
J gene: TRBJ2-1
D gene: TRBD2
V gene: TRBV5-1
CDR3 protein: CASSLVLAGVVEQFF
CDR3 DNA: TGCGCCAGCAGCTTGGTTCTAGCGGGAGTAGTTGAGCAGTTCTTC

clone size: -
J gene: TRBJ2-6
D gene: -
V gene: TRBV5-5
CDR3 protein: CASSLDGAGANVLTF
CDR3 DNA: TGTGCCAGCAGCTTGGATGGGGCCGGGGCCAACGTCCTGACTTTC

clone size: -
J gene: TRBJ2-7
D gene: -
V gene: TRBV6-2/TRBV6-3
CDR3 protein: CASSYLFEQYF
CDR3 DNA: TGTGCCAGCAGTTACCTTTTCGAGCAGTACTTC

clone size: -
J gene: TRBJ1-3
D gene: -
V gene: TRBV19
CDR3 protein: CACKREPSGNTIYF
CDR3 DNA: TGTGCCTGTAAAAGGGAGCCGTCGGGAAACACCATATATTTT

clone size: -
J gene: TRBJ2-7
D gene: TRBD2
V gene: TRBV5-1
CDR3 protein: CASSGGGSGRYEQYF
CDR3 DNA: TGCGCCAGCAGCGGGGGAGGAAGCGGGAGATACGAGCAGTACTTC

clone size: few
J gene: TRBJ2-2
D gene: TRBD2
V gene: TRBV10-3
CDR3 protein: CAISGGTSNTGELFF
CDR3 DNA: TGTGCCATCAGTGGGGGGACTAGTAACACCGGGGAGCTGTTTTTT

clone size: few
J gene: TRBJ1-2
D gene: TRBD1
V gene: TRBV27
CDR3 protein: CASSLKQGGNYGYTF
CDR3 DNA: TGTGCCAGCAGTTTAAAACAGGGGGGGAACTATGGCTACACCTTC

clone size: -
J gene: TRBJ2-7
D gene: TRBD2
V gene: TRBV28
CDR3 protein: CASSFGSSGRDFYEQYF
CDR3 DNA: TGTGCCAGCAGTTTCGGGTCTAGCGGGAGGGACTTCTACGAGCAGTACTTC

clone size: few
J gene: TRBJ2-3
D gene: TRBD2
V gene: TRBV28
CDR3 protein: CASSPMTSASTDTQYF
CDR3 DNA: TGTGCCAGCAGTCCCATGACTAGCGCAAGCACAGATACGCAGTATTTT

clone size: few
J gene: TRBJ2-7
D gene: -
V gene: TRBV18
CDR3 protein: CASSPQGRGYEQYF
CDR3 DNA: TGTGCCAGCTCACCTCAGGGGAGGGGGTACGAGCAGTACTTC

clone size: once
J gene: TRBJ2-3
D gene: TRBD2
V gene: TRBV3-1/TRBV3-2
CDR3 protein: CASSQQGDGLEPDTQYF
CDR3 DNA: TGTGCCAGCAGCCAACAGGGTGACGGACTAGAGCCAGATACGCAGTATTTT

clone size: -
J gene: TRBJ1-3
D gene: TRBD1
V gene: TRBV27
CDR3 protein: CASSSSGTGGLGGNTIYF
CDR3 DNA: TGTGCCAGCAGTTCCTCCGGGACAGGGGGACTTGGTGGAAACACCATATATTTT

clone size: -
J gene: TRBJ2-7
D gene: -
V gene: TRBV27
CDR3 protein: CASSLYPTGDEQYF
CDR3 DNA: TGTGCCAGCAGTCTCTATCCCACAGGAGACGAGCAGTACTTC

clone size: few
J gene: TRBJ1-2
D gene: TRBD1
V gene: TRBV24-1
CDR3 protein: CATSDPRTGPGYTF
CDR3 DNA: TGTGCCACCAGTGATCCCCGGACAGGACCTGGCTACACCTTC

clone size: -
J gene: TRBJ1-2
D gene: TRBD1
V gene: TRBV2
CDR3 protein: CASSLGTGSNYGYTF
CDR3 DNA: TGTGCCAGCAGTCTTGGGACAGGGTCTAACTATGGCTACACCTTC

clone size: -
J gene: TRBJ1-2
D gene: -
V gene: TRBV30
CDR3 protein: CAWSTPRPLAHYGYTF
CDR3 DNA: TGTGCCTGGAGTACCCCCCGCCCACTTGCCCACTATGGCTACACCTTC

clone size: -
J gene: TRBJ2-7
D gene: TRBD1
V gene: TRBV3-1/TRBV3-2
CDR3 protein: CARRGETGEYEQYF
CDR3 DNA: TGTGCCAGGAGGGGCGAGACAGGGGAGTACGAGCAGTACTTC

clone size: -
J gene: TRBJ2-7
D gene: TRBD2
V gene: TRBV5-4
CDR3 protein: CASSGSGGPDEQYF
CDR3 DNA: TGTGCCAGCAGCGGAAGCGGGGGGCCTGACGAGCAGTACTTC

clone size: -
J gene: TRBJ2-2
D gene: TRBD2
V gene: TRBV7-6
CDR3 protein: CASSLELAGWNTGELFF
CDR3 DNA: TGTGCCAGCAGCTTAGAACTAGCGGGGTGGAACACCGGGGAGCTGTTTTTT

clone size: -
J gene: TRBJ2-3
D gene: TRBD2
V gene: TRBV29-1
CDR3 protein: CSVGTSGGAQYF
CDR3 DNA: TGCAGCGTTGGGACTAGCGGGGGGGCGCAGTATTTT

clone size: -
J gene: TRBJ2-7
D gene: -
V gene: TRBV5-4
CDR3 protein: CASSLETVYEQYF
CDR3 DNA: TGTGCCAGCAGCTTGGAGACAGTCTACGAGCAGTACTTC

clone size: -
J gene: TRBJ1-6
D gene: -
V gene: TRBV28
CDR3 protein: CASTLLNSPLHF
CDR3 DNA: TGTGCCAGCACCCTCCTCAATTCACCCCTCCACTTT

clone size: once
J gene: TRBJ2-2
D gene: TRBD2
V gene: TRBV7-9
CDR3 protein: CASSSLAGGITGELFF
CDR3 DNA: TGTGCCAGCAGCTCCCTAGCGGGGGGGATCACCGGGGAGCTGTTTTTT

clone size: -
J gene: TRBJ1-2
D gene: TRBD1
V gene: TRBV5-4
CDR3 protein: CASSSQKGAGYGYTF
CDR3 DNA: TGTGCCAGCAGCTCGCAAAAGGGGGCGGGGTATGGCTACACCTTC

clone size: -
J gene: TRBJ2-7
D gene: TRBD1
V gene: TRBV5-4
CDR3 protein: CASTAGTGDYEQYF
CDR3 DNA: TGTGCCAGCACCGCCGGGACAGGAGACTACGAGCAGTACTTC

clone size: -
J gene: TRBJ1-1
D gene: -
V gene: TRBV2
CDR3 protein: CASRLQGNTEAFF
CDR3 DNA: TGTGCCAGCAGGCTACAGGGGAACACTGAAGCTTTCTTT

clone size: once
J gene: TRBJ2-1
D gene: TRBD1
V gene: TRBV13
CDR3 protein: CASSSEDRLYNEQFF
CDR3 DNA: TGTGCCAGCAGCTCGGAGGACAGGTTGTACAATGAGCAGTTCTTC

clone size: -
J gene: TRBJ1-1
D gene: -
V gene: TRBV5-6
CDR3 protein: CASSLTPSGMNTEAFF
CDR3 DNA: TGTGCCAGCAGCCTGACCCCCAGCGGCATGAACACTGAAGCTTTCTTT

clone size: -
J gene: TRBJ2-2
D gene: -
V gene: TRBV3-1/TRBV3-2
CDR3 protein: CASSRSRGRNTGELFF
CDR3 DNA: TGTGCCAGCAGCCGAAGCCGGGGGAGGAACACCGGGGAGCTGTTTTTT

clone size: -
J gene: TRBJ2-7
D gene: TRBD2
V gene: TRBV27
CDR3 protein: CASSSHLTLSSGRVNYEQYF
CDR3 DNA: TGTGCCAGCAGTTCCCATCTGACACTCTCTAGCGGGAGGGTTAACTACGAGCAGTACTTC

clone size: -
J gene: TRBJ1-2
D gene: -
V gene: TRBV28
CDR3 protein: CASSFTGGYTF
CDR3 DNA: TGTGCCAGCAGTTTTACAGGTGGCTACACCTTC

clone size: -
J gene: TRBJ2-7
D gene: -
V gene: TRBV30
CDR3 protein: CAWKLSYEQYF
CDR3 DNA: TGTGCCTGGAAACTCTCCTACGAGCAGTACTTC

clone size: once
J gene: TRBJ2-3
D gene: -
V gene: TRBV28
CDR3 protein: CASRIYPTDTQYF
CDR3 DNA: TGTGCCAGCAGGATCTATCCCACAGATACGCAGTATTTT

clone size: few
J gene: TRBJ2-3
D gene: TRBD2
V gene: TRBV5-4
CDR3 protein: CASSAQTSGGLGTQYF
CDR3 DNA: TGTGCCAGCAGCGCTCAGACTAGCGGGGGATTGGGTACGCAGTATTTT

clone size: -
J gene: TRBJ2-1
D gene: TRBD2
V gene: TRBV5-1
CDR3 protein: CASSLEGTRYNEQFF
CDR3 DNA: TGCGCCAGCAGCTTGGAAGGGACTAGATACAATGAGCAGTTCTTC

clone size: once
J gene: TRBJ2-6
D gene: -
V gene: TRBV2
CDR3 protein: CASSPRGGALSGANVLTF
CDR3 DNA: TGTGCCAGCAGCCCCCGTGGAGGGGCCCTCTCTGGGGCCAACGTCCTGACTTTC

clone size: -
J gene: TRBJ2-3
D gene: -
V gene: TRBV24-1
CDR3 protein: CATRAAGATDTQYF
CDR3 DNA: TGTGCCACCAGGGCGGCGGGGGCAACAGATACGCAGTATTTT

clone size: -
J gene: TRBJ2-7
D gene: -
V gene: TRBV7-6
CDR3 protein: CASSSASGIPYEQYF
CDR3 DNA: TGTGCCAGCAGCTCAGCCTCAGGGATTCCCTACGAGCAGTACTTC

clone size: once
J gene: TRBJ2-2
D gene: TRBD1
V gene: TRBV30
CDR3 protein: CAWTGKGAAWNTGELFF
CDR3 DNA: TGTGCCTGGACGGGAAAGGGGGCGGCCTGGAACACCGGGGAGCTGTTTTTT

clone size: -
J gene: TRBJ2-5
D gene: TRBD2
V gene: TRBV28
CDR3 protein: CASSLAGVRETQYF
CDR3 DNA: TGTGCCAGCAGTTTGGCGGGGGTACGGGAGACCCAGTACTTC

clone size: -
J gene: TRBJ2-7
D gene: -
V gene: TRBV15
CDR3 protein: CATSRGRGEQYF
CDR3 DNA: TGTGCCACCAGCAGAGGCCGGGGGGAGCAGTACTTC

clone size: -
J gene: TRBJ2-2
D gene: TRBD2
V gene: TRBV20-1
CDR3 protein: CSASTIGGGGELFF
CDR3 DNA: TGCAGTGCTAGTACCATTGGCGGGGGCGGGGAGCTGTTTTTT

clone size: -
J gene: TRBJ2-2
D gene: TRBD2
V gene: TRBV27
CDR3 protein: CASKLLAGANTGELFF
CDR3 DNA: TGTGCCAGCAAGCTGCTAGCGGGGGCGAACACCGGGGAGCTGTTTTTT

clone size: -
J gene: TRBJ2-5
D gene: -
V gene: TRBV14
CDR3 protein: CASSRSRGPGVVETQYF
CDR3 DNA: TGTGCCAGCAGCCGTTCCAGAGGACCAGGGGTGGTGGAGACCCAGTACTTC

clone size: -
J gene: TRBJ2-3
D gene: TRBD2
V gene: TRBV4-2
CDR3 protein: CAGSQDVREGRDTQYF
CDR3 DNA: TGTGCCGGCAGCCAAGATGTGCGGGAGGGCCGGGATACGCAGTATTTT

clone size: once
J gene: TRBJ1-1
D gene: -
V gene: TRBV19
CDR3 protein: CASSISWGDTEAFF
CDR3 DNA: TGTGCCAGTAGTATAAGTTGGGGAGACACTGAAGCTTTCTTT

clone size: -
J gene: TRBJ2-3
D gene: -
V gene: TRBV7-9
CDR3 protein: CASSSPGGDTQYF
CDR3 DNA: TGTGCCAGCAGCTCACCGGGCGGGGATACGCAGTATTTT

clone size: -
J gene: TRBJ2-7
D gene: TRBD2
V gene: TRBV10-3
CDR3 protein: CAISESTSGIDEQYF
CDR3 DNA: TGTGCCATCAGTGAGTCGACTAGCGGAATCGACGAGCAGTACTTC

clone size: few
J gene: TRBJ1-3
D gene: -
V gene: TRBV12-3/TRBV12-4
CDR3 protein: CASSFTGGNTIYF
CDR3 DNA: TGTGCCAGCAGTTTTACAGGGGGAAACACCATATATTTT

clone size: -
J gene: TRBJ2-1
D gene: -
V gene: TRBV12-3/TRBV12-4
CDR3 protein: CASSGLGDNEQFF
CDR3 DNA: TGTGCCAGCAGTGGGCTCGGGGATAATGAGCAGTTCTTC

clone size: -
J gene: TRBJ2-7
D gene: -
V gene: TRBV7-2
CDR3 protein: CASSGGSPYEQYF
CDR3 DNA: TGTGCCAGCAGCGGGGGGAGCCCCTACGAGCAGTACTTC

clone size: -
J gene: TRBJ2-1
D gene: -
V gene: TRBV5-1
CDR3 protein: CASSLRTGNNEQFF
CDR3 DNA: TGCGCCAGCAGCTTGAGGACTGGAAACAATGAGCAGTTCTTC

clone size: once
J gene: TRBJ2-1
D gene: TRBD1
V gene: TRBV19
CDR3 protein: CASSFTGGPYNEQFF
CDR3 DNA: TGTGCCAGTAGTTTCACAGGGGGTCCCTACAATGAGCAGTTCTTC

clone size: -
J gene: TRBJ1-2
D gene: TRBD1
V gene: TRBV6-2/TRBV6-3
CDR3 protein: CASSYPVGTVDGYTF
CDR3 DNA: TGTGCCAGCAGTTACCCGGTTGGGACAGTCGACGGCTACACCTTC

clone size: -
J gene: TRBJ1-5
D gene: -
V gene: TRBV4-1
CDR3 protein: CASSQVLNTGTQPQHF
CDR3 DNA: TGCGCCAGCAGCCAAGTTTTAAACACAGGAACTCAGCCCCAGCATTTT

clone size: -
J gene: TRBJ1-2
D gene: TRBD1
V gene: TRBV27
CDR3 protein: CASSIRQGDYGYTF
CDR3 DNA: TGTGCCAGCAGTATCAGACAGGGGGACTATGGCTACACCTTC

clone size: -
J gene: TRBJ2-1
D gene: -
V gene: TRBV7-9
CDR3 protein: CASSFELVWEQFF
CDR3 DNA: TGTGCCAGCAGCTTTGAACTAGTCTGGGAGCAGTTCTTC

clone size: -
J gene: TRBJ2-7
D gene: -
V gene: TRBV6-6
CDR3 protein: CASSWGETYEQYF
CDR3 DNA: TGTGCCAGCAGCTGGGGGGAGACCTACGAGCAGTACTTC